The 10 T cell receptor beta chains below come from one sample, sequenced in a study of spatial heterogeneity in lung cancer. The time point was: sample taken at primary tumor resection. Findings and caveats of the study: Tracking of tumor mutation counts was seen in expanded intratumoral alpha and beta TCR counts.

These TCRs are of unknown antigen specificity. Via MiXCR, TCRdb re-called the 5' RACE reads, giving one row per CDR3 protein. This table has about 4,000 distinct CDR3 sequences, about 10% appearing once. The sequencing used lung tumor tissue, collected at surgery. These receptors all stem from a male donor with early-stage non-small cell lung cancer.

The chain couples TRBV19 to TRBJ2-1; 9 nucleotides align to TRBD2. Losses at the gene ends were 9 bases for V and 5 bases for J; bases not matched to a gene: 8. The germline CDR1 and CDR2 sequences are LNHDA and SQIVND (reference sequence). The length of the CDR3 is 14 residues. The CDR3 sequence is CASSTSGPNNEQFF. In DNA, the CDR3 is TGTGCCAGCAGCACTAGCGGGCCCAACAATGAGCAGTTCTTC.

This clonotype is categorized as medium-sized. The CDR3 reads CASSPRGPGGLAPDTQYF. The CDR3 DNA sequence: TGCGCCAGCAGCCCCCGGGGGCCCGGTGGTTTGGCGCCAGATACGCAGTATTTT. The chain recombines TRBV5-1 with TRBJ2-3, with D perhaps TRBD1 or TRBD2 (6 bases each). The germline V and J ends were trimmed by 4 bases and 4 bases, with 25 bases remaining between them. The CDR3 totals 18 residues. Germline values: CDR1 SGHRS, CDR2 YFSETQ.

This clonotype appeared a few times. The chain is built from TRBV7-2 and TRBJ2-5; perhaps TRBD2 as D (7 bases). With 1 base removed from V and 3 bases from J, the gap between germline ends came to 12 bases. Germline assignment: CDR1 SGHTA and CDR2 FQGNSA. The CDR3 is 15 residues long. DNA for the CDR3: TGTGCCAGCAGCTTAGGCGGGGGCGCGGAAGAGACCCAGTACTTC. Amino acid sequence: CASSLGGGAEETQYF.

The table lists this clonotype with a few counts. The rearrangement joins TRBV5-1 to TRBJ2-7; D is uncertain. The ends were cut back, 3 bases at V and 4 bases at J, with 5 bases in the middle. CDR1 SGHRS and CDR2 YFSETQ come from the germline V gene. CDR3 size: 11 residues. CDR3 nucleotides: TGCGCCAGCAGCTCCCATTACGAGCAGTACTTC. It yields the protein CASSSHYEQYF.

This clonotype is termed medium-sized (0.01 to 0.1%). This chain links TRBV5-1 with TRBJ2-1; TRBD2 agrees at 10 bases. Germline V gene sequence: CDR1 SGHRS, CDR2 YFSETQ. The ends lost 0 bases at V and 4 bases at J; junction bases unmatched: 4. The CDR3 covers 16 residues. CDR3 loop: CASSLEPSGGYNEQFF. The CDR3 DNA sequence: TGCGCCAGCAGCTTGGAGCCTAGCGGGGGTTACAATGAGCAGTTCTTC.

Here the CDR3 DNA reads TGCAGTGCTAGTAACCCTGCGGGGGTGGCTGAAGCTTTCTTT. It translates to CSASNPAGVAEAFF. The chain couples TRBV20-1 to TRBJ1-1; a possible D gene is TRBD1 (5 bases). CDR1 and CDR2 from the germline V gene are DFQATT and SNEGSKA (reference sequence). This CDR3 has 14 residues. Trimming pared 3 bases from V and 6 bases from J, leaving 17 bases between.

This clonotype was counted a few times. The rearrangement links TRBV7-9 to TRBJ2-6; D is unclear. CDR3 size: 15 residues. The V gene's germline CDR1 is SEHNR and CDR2 FQNEAQ (reference sequence). V lost 1 base to trimming and J lost 2 bases, with 6 bases between them. CDR3 coding DNA: TGTGCCAGCAGCTTAGTACACGCTGGGGCCAACGTCCTGACTTTC. Its translation: CASSLVHAGANVLTF.

This chain uses TRBV24-1 with TRBJ2-3, with 12 bases aligning to TRBD2. CDR1 and CDR2 from the germline V gene are KGHDR and SFDVKD. The junction had 9 bases not matched to a gene; V was cut back by 3 bases and J by 3 bases. The CDR3 spans 18 residues. The CDR3 bases are TGTGCCACCAGTGATCCCTACCGGACTAGCGGGATGACAGATACGCAGTATTTT. It translates to CATSDPYRTSGMTDTQYF.

This clonotype occurred a few times. The chain has TRBV19 and TRBJ1-1; unclear D gene. This CDR3 is 13 amino acids long. Germline V gene sequence: CDR1 LNHDA, CDR2 SQIVND (reference sequence). This chain's CDR3 is CARWSRSPTEAFF. In nucleotides, the CDR3 is TGTGCACGATGGAGCAGGTCCCCCACTGAAGCTTTCTTT.

The chain recombines TRBV20-1 with TRBJ2-7; D perhaps matches TRBD2 (6 bases). Germline CDR1 is DFQATT and CDR2 is SNEGSKA (reference sequence). The V and J ends lost 5 bases and 2 bases respectively, with 13 bases between them. The CDR3 loop spans 13 amino acids. The CDR3: CSAPGGAAYEQYF. The CDR3, as DNA: TGCAGTGCTCCCGGGGGTGCAGCCTACGAGCAGTACTTC.